The subject of this entry is one TCR beta chain. The sample is drawn from a study of blood T cell repertoires in COVID-19. Whole-study context: Sources were T cells, B-cell-depleted T cells, or PBMCs; the material itself was cDNA or gDNA.

Germline values: CDR1 LNHNV, CDR2 YYDKDF (reference sequence). The CDR3 sequence is 16 residues long. The germline V and J ends were trimmed by 4 bases and 8 bases, with 21 bases remaining between them. Original processing notes: It was from reference gene primer amplification that nucleated cell counts were estimated. Only in-frame clones appear in the TCRdb table, and some are missing; sequencing was by immunoSEQ multiplex PCR. From that table come the V and J calls and clone size; the DNA was used to work out D and trimming. The table records about 36,000 clones, about nine tenths of them present only once.

This TCR was sampled from a human donor in a cohort sampled during active COVID-19. The sample comprised peripheral blood. The J gene is TRBJ2-1, the V gene TRBV15; TRBD2 is a possible D gene (6 bases). CDR3 amino acids: CATSIPRGSRRDEQFF. CDR3 sequence (DNA): TGTGCCACCAGCATCCCCCGGGGTAGTCGGAGGGATGAGCAGTTCTTC. The full variable domain, in which reference TRBV15 and TRBJ2-1 provide the parts outside the CDR3, is DAMVIQNPRYQVTQFGKPVTLSCSQTLNHNVMYWYQQKSSQAPKLLFHYYDKDFNNEADTPDNFQSRRPNTSFCFLDIRSPGLGDTAMYLCATSIPRGSRRDEQFFGPGTRLTVL.